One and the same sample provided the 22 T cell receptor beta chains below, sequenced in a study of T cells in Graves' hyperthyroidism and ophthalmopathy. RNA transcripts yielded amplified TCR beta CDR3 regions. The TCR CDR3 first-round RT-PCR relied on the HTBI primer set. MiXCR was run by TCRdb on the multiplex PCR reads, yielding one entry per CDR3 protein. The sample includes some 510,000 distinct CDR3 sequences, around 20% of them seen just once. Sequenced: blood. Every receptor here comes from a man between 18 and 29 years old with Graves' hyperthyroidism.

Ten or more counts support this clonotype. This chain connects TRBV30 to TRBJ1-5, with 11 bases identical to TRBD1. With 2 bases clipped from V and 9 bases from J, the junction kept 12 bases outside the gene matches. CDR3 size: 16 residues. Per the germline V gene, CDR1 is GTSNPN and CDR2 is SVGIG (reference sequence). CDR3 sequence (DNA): TGTGCCTGGAGTCTGGGGACAGGGGGACGGGCTGGGCCCCAGCATTTT. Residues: CAWSLGTGGRAGPQHF.

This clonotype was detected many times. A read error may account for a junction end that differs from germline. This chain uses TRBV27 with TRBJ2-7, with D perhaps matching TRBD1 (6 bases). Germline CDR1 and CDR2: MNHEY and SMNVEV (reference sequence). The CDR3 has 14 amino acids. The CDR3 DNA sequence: TGTGCCTGCAGAAGGCAGGGGTTACCGTACGAGCAGTACTTC. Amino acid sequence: CACRRQGLPYEQYF.

CDR3 coding DNA: TGTGCCAGCAGTTATCTCTCTGGGGCCAACGTCCTGACTTTC. Its protein product is CASSYLSGANVLTF. The gene calls are TRBV6-5 and TRBJ2-6; D is unresolved. The CDR3 totals 14 residues. Deletions cut 3 bases from V and 0 bases from J, with 3 bases between. CDR1 is MNHEY, CDR2 SVGAGI, per germline.

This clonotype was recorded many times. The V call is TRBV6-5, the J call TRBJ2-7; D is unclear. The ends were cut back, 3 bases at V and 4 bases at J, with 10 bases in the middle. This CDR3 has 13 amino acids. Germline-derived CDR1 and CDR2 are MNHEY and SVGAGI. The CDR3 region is CASSYSLGYEQYF. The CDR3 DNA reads TGTGCCAGCAGTTATTCTTTGGGATACGAGCAGTACTTC.

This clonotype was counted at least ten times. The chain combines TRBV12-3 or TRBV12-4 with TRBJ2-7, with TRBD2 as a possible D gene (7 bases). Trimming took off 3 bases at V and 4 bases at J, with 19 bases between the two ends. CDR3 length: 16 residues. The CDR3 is CASSFGRGGVTYEQYF. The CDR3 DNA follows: TGTGCCAGCAGTTTCGGTAGGGGGGGGGTCACTTACGAGCAGTACTTC.

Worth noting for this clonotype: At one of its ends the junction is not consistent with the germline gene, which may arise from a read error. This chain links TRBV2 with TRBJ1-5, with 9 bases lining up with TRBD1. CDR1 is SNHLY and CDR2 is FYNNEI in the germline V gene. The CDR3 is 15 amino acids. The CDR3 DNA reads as TGTGCCAGCAGTATACAGGGGGCAAGCAATCAGCCCCAGGATTTT. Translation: CASSIQGASNQPQDF.

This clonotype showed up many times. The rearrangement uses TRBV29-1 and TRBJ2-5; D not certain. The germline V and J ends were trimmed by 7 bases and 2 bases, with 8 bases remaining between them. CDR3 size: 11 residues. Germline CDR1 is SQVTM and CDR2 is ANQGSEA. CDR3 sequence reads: CSGGNQETQYF. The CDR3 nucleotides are TGCAGCGGGGGTAATCAAGAGACCCAGTACTTC.

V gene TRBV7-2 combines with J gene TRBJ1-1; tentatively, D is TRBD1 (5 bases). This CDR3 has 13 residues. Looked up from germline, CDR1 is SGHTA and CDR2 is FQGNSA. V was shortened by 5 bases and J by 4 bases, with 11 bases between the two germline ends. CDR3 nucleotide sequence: TGTGCCAGCAGCGTACAGGACGCCACTGAAGCTTTCTTT. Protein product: CASSVQDATEAFF.

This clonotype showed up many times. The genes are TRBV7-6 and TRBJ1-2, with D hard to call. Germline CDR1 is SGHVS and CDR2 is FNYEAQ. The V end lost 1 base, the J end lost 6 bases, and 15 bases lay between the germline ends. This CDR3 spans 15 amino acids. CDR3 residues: CASSLGAGLINGYTF. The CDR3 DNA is TGTGCCAGCAGCTTAGGTGCAGGCTTAATTAATGGCTACACCTTC.

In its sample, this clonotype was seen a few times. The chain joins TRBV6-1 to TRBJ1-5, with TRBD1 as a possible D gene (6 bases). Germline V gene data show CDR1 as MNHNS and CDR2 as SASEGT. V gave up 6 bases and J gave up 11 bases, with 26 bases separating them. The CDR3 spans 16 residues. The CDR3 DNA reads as TGTGCCAGCAGCTCCATGGGGGGGCAGCCCCCGCAGGCCCAGCATTTT. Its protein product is CASSSMGGQPPQAQHF.

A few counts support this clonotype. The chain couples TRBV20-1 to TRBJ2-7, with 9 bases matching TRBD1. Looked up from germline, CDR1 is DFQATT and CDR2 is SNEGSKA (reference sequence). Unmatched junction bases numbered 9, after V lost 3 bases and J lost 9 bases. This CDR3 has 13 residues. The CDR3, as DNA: TGCAGTGCTAGCGGGACAGGGATCTTGGTGCAGTACTTC. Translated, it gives CSASGTGILVQYF.

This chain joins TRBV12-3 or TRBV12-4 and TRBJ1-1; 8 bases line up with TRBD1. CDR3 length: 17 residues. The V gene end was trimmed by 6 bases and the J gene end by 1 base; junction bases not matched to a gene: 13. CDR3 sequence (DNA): TGTGCCAGCAGCCCTCAGGGGGCAGGGGTCAAGAACACTGAAGCTTTCTTT. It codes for CASSPQGAGVKNTEAFF.

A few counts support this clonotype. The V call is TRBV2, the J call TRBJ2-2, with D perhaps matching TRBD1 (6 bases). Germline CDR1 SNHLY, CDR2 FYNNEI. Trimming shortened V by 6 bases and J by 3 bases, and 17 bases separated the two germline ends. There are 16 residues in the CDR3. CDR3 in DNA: TGTGCCAGCAGGGCACAGTCAGGGGTATACACCGGGGAGCTGTTTTTT. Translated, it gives CASRAQSGVYTGELFF.

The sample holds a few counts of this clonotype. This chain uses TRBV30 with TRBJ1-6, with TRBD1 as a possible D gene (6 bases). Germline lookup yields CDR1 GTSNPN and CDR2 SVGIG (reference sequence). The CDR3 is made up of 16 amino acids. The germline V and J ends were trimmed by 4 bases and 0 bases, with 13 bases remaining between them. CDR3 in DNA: TGTGCCTGGAAATGGGGGCCCAGCTCCTATAATTCACCCCTCCACTTT. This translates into CAWKWGPSSYNSPLHF. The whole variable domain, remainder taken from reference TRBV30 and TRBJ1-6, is SQTIHQWPATLVQPVGSPLSLECTVEGTSNPNLYWYRQAAGRGLQLLFYSVGIGQISSEVPQNLSASRPQDRQFILSSKKLLLSDSGFYLCAWKWGPSSYNSPLHFGNGTRLTVT.

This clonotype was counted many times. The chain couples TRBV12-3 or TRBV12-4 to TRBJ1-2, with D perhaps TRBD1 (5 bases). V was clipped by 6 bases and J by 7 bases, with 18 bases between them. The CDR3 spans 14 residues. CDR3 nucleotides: TGTGCCAGCAGCACGCAGGGTGCGTTGCGTGGCTACACCTTC. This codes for CASSTQGALRGYTF.

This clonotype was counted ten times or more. CDR3 residues: CASSVAAGPFYGYTF. Here the CDR3 DNA reads TGTGCCAGCAGCGTAGCCGCAGGCCCCTTCTATGGCTACACCTTC. The rearrangement joins TRBV9 to TRBJ1-2; D unclear. Germline V gene lookup returns CDR1 SGDLS and CDR2 YYNGEE. V dropped 0 bases and J dropped 4 bases, with 13 bases sitting between them. This CDR3 has 15 amino acids.

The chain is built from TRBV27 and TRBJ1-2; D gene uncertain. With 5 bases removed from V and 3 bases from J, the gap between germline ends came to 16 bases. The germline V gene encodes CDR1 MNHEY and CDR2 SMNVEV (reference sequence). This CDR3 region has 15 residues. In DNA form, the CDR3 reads TGTGCCAGCAGTCCCCGAGAGTGGGTGTACTATGGCTACACCTTC. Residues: CASSPREWVYYGYTF.

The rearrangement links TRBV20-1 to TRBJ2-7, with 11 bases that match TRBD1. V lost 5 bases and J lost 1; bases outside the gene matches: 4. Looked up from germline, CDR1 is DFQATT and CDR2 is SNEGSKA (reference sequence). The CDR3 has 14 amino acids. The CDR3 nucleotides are TGCAGTGCTCCAGGACAGGGGGCATCCTACGAGCAGTACTTC. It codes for CSAPGQGASYEQYF.

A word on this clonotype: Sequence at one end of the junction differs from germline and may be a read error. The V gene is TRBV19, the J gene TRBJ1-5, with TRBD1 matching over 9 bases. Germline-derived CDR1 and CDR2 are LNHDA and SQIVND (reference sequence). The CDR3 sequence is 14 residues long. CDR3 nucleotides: TGTGCCAGTAGTACCACAGGGGGCAATCAGCCCCGGCATTTT. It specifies CASSTTGGNQPRHF.

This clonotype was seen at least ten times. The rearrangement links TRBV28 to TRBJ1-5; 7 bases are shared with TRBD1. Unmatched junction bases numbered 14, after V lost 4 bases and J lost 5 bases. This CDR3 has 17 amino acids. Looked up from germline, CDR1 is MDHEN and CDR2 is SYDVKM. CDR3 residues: CASSWPPGRGKHQPQHF. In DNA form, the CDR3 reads TGTGCCAGCAGTTGGCCCCCGGGCAGGGGGAAGCATCAGCCCCAGCATTTT.

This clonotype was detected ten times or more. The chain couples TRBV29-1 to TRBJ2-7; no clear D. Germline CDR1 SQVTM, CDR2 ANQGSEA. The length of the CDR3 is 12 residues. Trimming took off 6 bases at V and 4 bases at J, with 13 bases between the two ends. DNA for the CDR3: TGCAGCGTCACGGGCCTACTTTACGAGCAGTACTTC. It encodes CSVTGLLYEQYF.

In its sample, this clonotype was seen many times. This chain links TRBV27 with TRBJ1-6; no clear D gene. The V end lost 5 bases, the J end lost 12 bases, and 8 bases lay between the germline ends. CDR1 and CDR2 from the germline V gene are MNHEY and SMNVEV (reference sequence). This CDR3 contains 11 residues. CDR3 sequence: CASSTRGPLHF. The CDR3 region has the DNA TGTGCCAGCAGTACCAGAGGACCCCTCCACTTT.